The 20 T cell receptor beta chains below were found in one sample sequenced in a study of Tregs in tolerant kidney transplant recipients. This table comes from immunoSEQ multiplex PCR, and its TCRdb copy is limited to in-frame clones, with some not included. The sample table includes more than 11,000 clones. The nonmyeloablative bone marrow transplants came from related graft donors, with transient mixed chimerism. The input for sequencing was CD8+ T cells from blood (PBMCs), taken 6 months after the transplant. These receptors originate from a human patient who received a combined kidney and bone marrow transplant. Some T cells may have come from the graft donor.

As to this clone: The read finishes 3 residues shy of the CDR3 end, and the germline J gene is used to complete it. The chain links TRBV28 to TRBJ2-6; D is undetermined. The CDR3 is 14 amino acids. The germline gives CDR1 MDHEN, CDR2 SYDVKM. Trimming shortened V by 6 bases and J by 1 base, and 7 bases separated the two germline ends. This CDR3 reads CASRLTSGANVLTF. The covered CDR3 bases are TGTGCCAGCAGACTCACTTCTGGGGCCAACGTC. The whole variable domain, remainder taken from reference TRBV28 and TRBJ2-6, is DVKVTQSSRYLVKRTGEKVFLECVQDMDHENMFWYRQDPGLGLRLIYFSYDVKMKEKGDIPEGYSVSREKKERFSLILESASTNQTSMYLCASRLTSGANVLTFGAGSRLTVL.

As concerns this clone: Read coverage stops 3 residues before the CDR3 terminus; the germline J gene supplies the remainder. This sequence joins TRBV6-2 or TRBV6-3 and TRBJ2-1; TRBD1 matches at 11 bases. CDR1 MNHEY and CDR2 SVGEGT come from the germline V gene. Losses at the gene ends were 5 bases for V and 7 bases for J; bases not matched to a gene: 7. This CDR3 is built from 15 residues. The CDR3 bases that were read are TGTGCCAGCAGTCGGACAGGGGGCGGGAATAATGAG. It translates to CASSRTGGGNNE. The entire CDR3 protein reads CASSRTGGGNNEQFF.

A word on this clone: The read ends 3 residues shy of where the CDR3 ends; the end is completed using the germline J gene. The chain employs TRBV7-2 and TRBJ2-2; 9 bases fit TRBD2. The CDR3 has 12 amino acids. CDR1 and CDR2 (germline): SGHTA, FQGNSA. CDR3 DNA (partial): TGTGCCAGCAGGAACCTAGCGGGAGAG. It yields the protein CASRNLAGE. The whole CDR3 sequence reads CASRNLAGELFF. The full variable domain, rest sourced from reference TRBV7-2 and TRBJ2-2, is GAGVSQSPSNKVTEKGKDVELRCDPISGHTALYWYRQSLGQGLEFLIYFQGNSAPDKSGLPSDRFSAERTGGSVSTLTIQRTQQEDSAVYLCASRNLAGELFFGEGSRLTVL.

About this clone itself: The DNA ends 3 residues before the CDR3 does, and the rest of the CDR3 is filled in from the germline J gene. The chain links TRBV12-5 to TRBJ2-5, with D tentatively TRBD1 or TRBD2 (7 bases each). Germline values: CDR1 LGHNT, CDR2 FRNRAP. The CDR3 has 19 residues. V was cut by 7 bases and J by 2 bases, with 29 bases left in between. The CDR3 spells CASAHGRGRFISSQETQYF. The sequenced part of the CDR3 DNA is TGTGCTAGTGCCCATGGGAGGGGGCGATTTATAAGCTCGCAAGAGACC.

On this clone: The read ends 3 residues early relative to the CDR3; the germline J gene fills the gap. V is TRBV20-1 and J is TRBJ2-2, with D possibly matching TRBD2 (5 bases). From germline, CDR1 is DFQATT and CDR2 SNEGSKA (reference sequence). The CDR3 covers 14 residues. CDR3 residues: CSASGVAYNSPLFF. CDR3 bases read: TGCAGTGCTAGCGGGGTTGCGTATAATTCACCG.

Turning to this clone: The DNA ends 3 residues before the CDR3 does, and the rest of the CDR3 is filled in from the germline J gene. J is TRBJ2-3 and V is TRBV7-9; D is uncertain. There are 15 residues in the CDR3. Germline CDR1 reads SEHNR; CDR2 reads FQNEAQ (reference sequence). CDR3 loop: CASSFILGQQETQYF. Partial CDR3 DNA: TGTGCCAGCAGCTTCATTCTGGGCCAGCAAGAGACG.

CDR3 DNA (partial): TGTGCCAGCAGCGACAGGGCCGGTGAG. As protein: CASSDRAGE. The whole CDR3 is CASSDRAGEAFF. The chain employs TRBV7-6 and TRBJ1-1, with 7 bases identical to TRBD1. The CDR3 end falls 3 residues outside the read, so it is completed with the germline J gene. The CDR3 contains 12 residues. From germline, CDR1 is SGHVS and CDR2 FNYEAQ.

A remark on this clone: The DNA ends 3 residues before the CDR3 does, and the rest of the CDR3 is filled in from the germline J gene. The rearrangement links TRBV2 to TRBJ1-6; D is ambiguous. V lost 7 bases and J lost 3, with 13 bases in between. CDR1 and CDR2 from the germline V gene are SNHLY and FYNNEI. The CDR3 has 15 residues. The covered CDR3 bases are TGTGCCAGCATACCAGGAAGGGTCTATAATTCACCC. It translates to CASIPGRVYNSP. The full CDR3 protein reads CASIPGRVYNSPLHF.

On this clone: Read data end 3 residues before the CDR3 end; the end is taken from the germline J gene. The chain is built from TRBV7-9 and TRBJ1-4; D possibly corresponds to TRBD1 (5 bases). This CDR3 is built from 11 residues. CDR1 and CDR2 from the germline V gene are SEHNR and FQNEAQ (reference sequence). This chain's CDR3 is CASRGGSPLFF. The covered CDR3 bases are TGTGCCAGCAGGGGGGGTTCACCA.

As concerns this clone: The read is 3 residues too short to cover the CDR3 end, so that end is filled in from the germline J gene. The V gene is TRBV5-4, the J gene TRBJ2-1; 9 nucleotides align to TRBD2. The V and J ends lost 5 bases and 8 bases, in that order; junction bases with no gene match: 8. The germline CDR1 and CDR2 sequences are SGHNT and YYREEE (reference sequence). This CDR3 region has 14 residues. The CDR3: CASSYEREDDEQFF. Partial CDR3 DNA: TGTGCCAGCAGTTACGAGCGGGAGGATGATGAG.

Turning to this clone: The read terminates 3 residues before the CDR3 end, so the remaining end is supplied by the germline J gene. The rearrangement uses TRBV7-6 and TRBJ2-7; maybe TRBD1 (5 bases). CDR1 is SGHVS, CDR2 FNYEAQ, per germline. Trimming removed 2 bases at V and 6 bases at J, with 14 bases between. This CDR3 is built from 14 residues. CDR3 DNA (partial): TGTGCCAGCAGCTTATCGGACGGACAATCCGAG. This gives the protein CASSLSDGQSE. Given in full, the CDR3 is CASSLSDGQSEQYF.

Comment on this clone: The read finishes 3 residues shy of the CDR3 end, and the germline J gene is used to complete it. The V and J genes are TRBV6-2 or TRBV6-3 and TRBJ1-1, with D unclear. Trimming shortened V by 6 bases and J by 5 bases, and 13 bases separated the two germline ends. The germline V gene has CDR1 MNHEY and CDR2 SVGEGT. The CDR3 covers 13 residues. The sequenced CDR3 bases are TGTGCCAGCAGCGCGGCGAGGAGGACTGAA. Translation gives CASSAARRTE. The entire CDR3 protein is CASSAARRTEAFF.

Turning to this clone: Read coverage stops 3 residues before the CDR3 terminus; the germline J gene supplies the remainder. The chain carries TRBV7-9 and TRBJ2-5, with 12 bases aligning to TRBD2. Germline CDR1 is SEHNR and CDR2 is FQNEAQ (reference sequence). This CDR3 contains 13 residues. J gave up 4 bases and V 8 bases, and 2 bases lay outside the gene matches. The covered CDR3 bases are TGTGCCAGCCAGGGACTAGCGGGAGAGACC. This encodes CASQGLAGET. The full CDR3 sequence reads CASQGLAGETQYF. The full variable domain, in which reference TRBV7-9 and TRBJ2-5 provide the parts outside the CDR3, is DTGVSQNPRHKITKRGQNVTFRCDPISEHNRLYWYRQTLGQGPEFLTYFQNEAQLEKSRLLSDRFSAERPKGSFSTLEIQRTEQGDSAMYLCASQGLAGETQYFGPGTRLLVL.

Note on this clone: The read ends 3 residues shy of where the CDR3 ends; the end is completed using the germline J gene. J is TRBJ2-1 and V is TRBV2; possibly TRBD1 for D (5 bases). V was shortened by 8 bases and J by 5 bases, with 7 bases between the two germline ends. CDR1 is SNHLY and CDR2 is FYNNEI in the germline V gene. The CDR3 loop spans 11 amino acids. The CDR3 sequence is CASGRDNEQFF. The sequenced CDR3 bases are TGTGCCAGCGGCAGGGACAATGAG.

To note about this clone: The CDR3 end lies 3 residues beyond the end of the read and is filled in from the germline J gene. V is TRBV7-8 and J is TRBJ2-6; D might be TRBD2 (7 bases). Trimming shortened V by 6 bases and J by 2 bases, and 17 bases separated the two germline ends. The CDR3 covers 17 residues. The germline gives CDR1 SGHVS, CDR2 FQNEAQ. The CDR3 DNA, read in part, is TGTGCCAGCAGGGGGGGGCGCCGAACCCCTGGGGCCAACGTC. Translated: CASRGGRRTPGANV. From start to end, the CDR3 is CASRGGRRTPGANVLTF.

Partial CDR3 DNA: TGTGCCAGCAGCTTAGATCCTGATCTTACACAGCCC. Translating it yields CASSLDPDLTQP. The full-length CDR3 reads as CASSLDPDLTQPQHF. J is TRBJ1-5 and V is TRBV7-6; D ambiguous. The CDR3 end is not reached by the read, which stops 3 residues before it; the germline J gene fills it in. CDR1 and CDR2 (germline): SGHVS, FNYEAQ. Deletions cut 1 base from V and 7 bases from J, with 14 bases between. The length of the CDR3 is 15 residues.

On this clone: The sequenced fragment ends 3 residues before the CDR3 boundary, so the rest is inferred from the germline J gene. This chain uses TRBV13 with TRBJ1-2; the match to TRBD1 covers 7 bases. CDR3 length: 15 residues. The germline V gene has CDR1 PRHDT and CDR2 FYEKMQ (reference sequence). This chain's CDR3 is CASSPVGGSYNDYTF. CDR3 DNA (partial): TGTGCCAGCAGCCCGGTAGGGGGCTCCTACAATGAC. The complete variable domain, with remaining parts taken from reference TRBV13 and TRBJ1-2, reads AAGVIQSPRHLIKEKRETATLKCYPIPRHDTVYWYQQGPGQDPQFLISFYEKMQSDKGSIPDRFSAQQFSDYHSELNMSSLELGDSALYFCASSPVGGSYNDYTFGSGTRLTVV.

Concerning this clone itself: Read sequence stops 3 residues before the CDR3 end, and the germline J gene provides the missing end. The rearrangement uses TRBV7-7 and TRBJ2-5, with 11 bases aligning to TRBD2. From germline, CDR1 is SSHAT and CDR2 FNYEAQ (reference sequence). Trimming removed 4 bases from V and 4 bases from J; junction bases left unmatched: 5. The CDR3 runs 15 residues. The CDR3 is CASSSALAGGETQYF. CDR3 DNA, as far as it was read: TGTGCCAGCAGCTCCGCGCTAGCGGGGGGAGAGACC. Using reference TRBV7-7 and TRBJ2-5 for the parts outside the CDR3, the full variable domain is GAGVSQSPRYKVTKRGQDVTLRCDPISSHATLYWYQQALGQGPEFLTYFNYEAQPDKSGLPSDRFSAERPEGSISTLTIQRTEQRDSAMYRCASSSALAGGETQYFGPGTRLLVL.

This clone is large (0.1 to 1%) by frequency. The read comes to an end 3 residues before the CDR3 does, leaving the germline J gene to fill in the end. J is TRBJ2-7 and V is TRBV11-2, with D unresolved. Trimming shortened V by 5 bases and J by 3 bases, and 8 bases separated the two germline ends. This CDR3 has 12 amino acids. Germline loops: CDR1 SGHAT, CDR2 FQNNGV. The CDR3 is CASSGDNYEQYF. The sequenced part of the CDR3 DNA is TGTGCCAGCAGCGGAGACAACTACGAG. Based on the CDR3 plus reference TRBV11-2 and TRBJ2-7, the full variable domain is EAGVAQSPRYKIIEKRQSVAFWCNPISGHATLYWYQQILGQGPKLLIQFQNNGVVDDSQLPKDRFSAERLKGVDSTLKIQPAKLEDSAVYLCASSGDNYEQYFGPGTRLTVT.

Turning to this clone: Sequencing ends 3 residues short of the CDR3 end; the germline J gene provides the rest. The rearrangement links TRBV6-1 to TRBJ2-1; D is possibly TRBD1 (5 bases). This CDR3 is built from 13 residues. Trimming cost V 4 bases and J 1 base, with 5 bases left between them. Germline V gene data show CDR1 as MNHNS and CDR2 as SASEGT. The DNA read from the CDR3 is TGTGCCAGCAGTGGACAGTCCTACAATGAG. Amino acids: CASSGQSYNE. The full CDR3 is CASSGQSYNEQFF.